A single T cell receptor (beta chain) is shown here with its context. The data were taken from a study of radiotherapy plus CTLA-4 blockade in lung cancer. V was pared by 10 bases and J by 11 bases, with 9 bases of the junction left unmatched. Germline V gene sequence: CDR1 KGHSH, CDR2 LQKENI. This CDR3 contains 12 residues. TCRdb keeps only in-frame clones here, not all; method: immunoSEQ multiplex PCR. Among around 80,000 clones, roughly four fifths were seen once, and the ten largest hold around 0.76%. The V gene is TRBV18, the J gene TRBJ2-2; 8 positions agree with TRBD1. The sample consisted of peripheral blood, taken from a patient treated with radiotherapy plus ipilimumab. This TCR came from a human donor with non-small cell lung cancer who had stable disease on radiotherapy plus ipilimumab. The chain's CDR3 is CATKPQGEELFF. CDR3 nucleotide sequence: TGTGCCACCAAACCACAGGGGGAAGAGCTGTTTTTT.